The entry that follows covers one T cell receptor (beta chain) sequence. Its antigen is unknown. Nominal health characterized the donors when sampled, though unrecorded immune exposures were likely. This entry comes from a study of cytomegalovirus exposure and HLA in healthy donors. Whole-study findings and limits: TCR beta V- and J-gene trimming, according to a later analysis, was linked to a missense DCLRE1C variant. TCR beta chains numbering more than 150 were designated cytomegalovirus-associated. Segments of the TCR beta V type were, in most cases, productive about 87% or about 30% of the time in an earlier analysis.

The primer mix had 60 Vbeta and 13 Jbeta primers. The data were produced by immunoSEQ multiplex PCR, yet TCRdb's version contains in-frame clones alone and is incomplete. The table has about 160,000 clones, 65% to 85% seen once. V dropped 0 bases and J dropped 0 bases, with 9 bases sitting between them. In germline, CDR1 is MGHRA, CDR2 YSYEKL. The CDR3 spans 15 residues. This receptor was obtained from a woman aged 45-59 years in good health and CMV-seropositive. This chain joins TRBV4-1 and TRBJ2-7, with D perhaps TRBD1 (5 bases). Sequenced material: PBMCs. DNA for the CDR3: TGCGCCAGCAGCCAAGAACGACAGAGCTCCTACGAGCAGTACTTC. It yields the protein CASSQERQSSYEQYF.